This record covers a single TCR beta chain. The data originate from a study of technical replicates of blood from several donors. Repertoires were generated with immunoSEQ multiplex PCR, while TCRdb's copy carries only in-frame clones and drops some. This sample has 80,000 to 95,000 clones, with 94% found just once. CDR3 length equals 11 residues. Germline V gene data show CDR1 as DFQATT and CDR2 as SNEGSKA (reference sequence). Trimming shortened V by 3 bases and J by 7 bases, and 9 bases separated the two germline ends. The V call is TRBV20-1, the J call TRBJ2-5; D call uncertain. The sequenced material came from T cells isolated from PBMCs. The clonotype originates from a human donor in good health. Here the CDR3 reads CSARAPGTQYF. CDR3 nucleotides: TGCAGTGCTAGGGCCCCGGGGACCCAGTACTTC.